This T cell receptor beta chain is from a study of T-cell memory formation after mild COVID-19. About the study: For the most part, TCR clusters were specific to one donor. Study-wide points: The study detected some responding clones in pre-infection memory, suggesting cross-reactive memory joined. CD8+ contracting clones occupied EMRA, while CD4+ ones occupied mainly CM and EM.

5'RACE with constant-segment primers yielded barcoded, UMI-tagged TCR alpha and TCR beta cDNA libraries. Via MiXCR, TCRdb re-called the 5' RACE reads, giving one row per CDR3 protein. The sample shows 250,000 to 300,000 distinct CDR3 sequences, about a sixth of them seen only once. With regard to this clonotype: Its antigen is not known.

Per germline, CDR1 MNHEY and CDR2 SVGEGT. V lost 6 bases and J lost 6, with 17 bases in between. The CDR3 contains 14 residues. The genes are TRBV6-2 or TRBV6-3 and TRBJ1-1; weak D call: TRBD1 (5 bases). Sequenced input: PBMCs or a T cell subset sorted from them (not recorded which). This TCR came from a man aged 18 to 29 who had mild COVID-19 (a few samples of this study predate the infection). Cell type and time point are not known. The CDR3 reads CASSRRGVEAEAFF. The CDR3 region has the DNA TGTGCCAGCAGCCGGAGGGGAGTTGAAGCTGAAGCTTTCTTT.